These T cell receptor beta chains were read from a single sample in a study of CD4 T cells in relation to SARS-CoV-2 and coronaviruses. The protocol was immunoSEQ multiplex PCR, while the TCRdb copy is restricted to in-frame clones and leaves out a portion. The sample holds 15,000 or so clones, around three quarters seen once. Their antigens remain unidentified. The sequenced material came from CD4+ T cells from PBMCs, cultured in vitro. All receptors derive from a human donor in good health. Each CDR3 is given with its conserved first and last residue. The D gene is left open where the match is weak. Clone size is not always given. Where it is, it says once, few, many or a class for expanded clones.

v_gene	d_gene	j_gene	abundance	CDR3nt	CDR3aa
TRBV5-1	-	TRBJ2-1	-	TGCGCCAGCAGCCCCAAAACAGCGGATGAGCAGTTCTTC	CASSPKTADEQFF
TRBV7-9	TRBD1	TRBJ2-7	-	TGTGCCAGCAGCTTAGGGGGACAGGGGGGCGAGCAGTACTTC	CASSLGGQGGEQYF
TRBV28	TRBD1	TRBJ2-7	-	TGTGCCAGCAAACAGCCAGGGGGTTGGGGAGCCCCCGGGGAGTACTTC	CASKQPGGWGAPGEYF
TRBV6-1	-	TRBJ1-1	-	TGTGCCAGCAGTGAACCGGGACAAATGAACACTGAAGCTTTCTTT	CASSEPGQMNTEAFF
TRBV18	-	TRBJ2-7	once	TGTGCCAGCTCACCCCCGGGGCCCAACTACGAGCAGTACTTC	CASSPPGPNYEQYF
TRBV3-1/TRBV3-2	TRBD1	TRBJ2-7	-	TGTGCCAGCAGCGTATCGCCGACAGGGACGGTCACCTACGAGCAGTACTTC	CASSVSPTGTVTYEQYF
TRBV29-1	TRBD1	TRBJ1-2	-	TGCAGCGTGGGACAGCGCCAGAACTATGGCTACACCTTC	CSVGQRQNYGYTF
TRBV4-1	TRBD1	TRBJ1-5	-	TGCGCCAGCAGCCAAGATCTGAGGGGACAGGATTTTGGTCAGCCCCAGCATTTT	CASSQDLRGQDFGQPQHF
TRBV19	-	TRBJ1-1	-	TGTGCCAGTAGTGTGAAAACGGGACACACTGAAGCTTTCTTT	CASSVKTGHTEAFF
TRBV29-1	TRBD1	TRBJ2-3	-	TGCAGCGGGGACAGGGGCTCAGATACGCAGTATTTT	CSGDRGSDTQYF
TRBV10-1	TRBD2	TRBJ2-1	-	TGCGCCAGCAGAAAAGAGGAGACTAGCGTAGGGTACAATGAGCAGTTCTTC	CASRKEETSVGYNEQFF
TRBV29-1	TRBD1	TRBJ2-1	-	TGCAGCGTTGAGAGGGACAGTAGCTCCTACAATGAGCAGTTCTTC	CSVERDSSSYNEQFF
TRBV24-1	TRBD1	TRBJ2-7	-	TGTGCCACCAGTGATGGGACAGATACGAAGCAGTACTTC	CATSDGTDTKQYF
TRBV3-1/TRBV3-2	-	TRBJ1-2	-	TGTGCCAGCAGCCCTCCACGATCCCAAGGGGCTAACTATGGCTACACCTTC	CASSPPRSQGANYGYTF
TRBV24-1	TRBD1	TRBJ1-3	-	TGTGCCACCAGTGACCGACAGGGGGCGGACACCATATATTTT	CATSDRQGADTIYF
TRBV29-1	TRBD1	TRBJ1-1	-	TGCAGCGGGGAAGGGGGCGCGTACACTGAAGCTTTCTTT	CSGEGGAYTEAFF
TRBV5-1	TRBD2	TRBJ2-3	-	TGCGCCAGCACCGTTCTGGCTAGCGGGGGCGCAGATACGCAGTATTTT	CASTVLASGGADTQYF
TRBV5-5	-	TRBJ2-1	-	TGTGCCAGCAGCCAGACTAGTACCCAGTTCTACAATGAGCAGTTCTTC	CASSQTSTQFYNEQFF
TRBV4-1	-	TRBJ1-5	-	TGCGCCAGCAGCCAAGCGGTAGATAGCAATCAGCCCCAGCATTTT	CASSQAVDSNQPQHF
TRBV12-3/TRBV12-4	TRBD2	TRBJ2-3	-	TGTGCCAGCAGATCGGGAGGCGGAACGCAGTATTTT	CASRSGGGTQYF
TRBV19	-	TRBJ2-3	-	TGTGCCAGTAGTATAGATGGCGGGGGCACAGATACGCAGTATTTT	CASSIDGGGTDTQYF
TRBV11-2	TRBD2	TRBJ2-1	few	TGTGCCAGCAGCCGTCTTAGCGGGGGCCGATACAATGAGCAGTTCTTC	CASSRLSGGRYNEQFF
TRBV6-5	TRBD1	TRBJ1-2	-	TGTGCCAGCAGTCCCACCCGGACAGGGGGAGGTGGCTACACCTTC	CASSPTRTGGGGYTF
TRBV10-3	-	TRBJ2-2	-	TGTGCCATCAGGACCCCCCCGGAGAACACCGGGGAGCTGTTTTTT	CAIRTPPENTGELFF
TRBV19	-	TRBJ2-2	-	TGTGCCAGTAGTGTACAGACAACCTCGAACACCGGGGAGCTGTTTTTT	CASSVQTTSNTGELFF
TRBV4-1	TRBD1	TRBJ1-6	few	TGCGCCAGCAGAGGACAGGGGGCTCCCAATTCACCCCTCCACTTT	CASRGQGAPNSPLHF